This TCR beta chain was recovered during a study of blood T cell repertoires in COVID-19. Study information: The study drew acute and convalescent COVID-19 samples from the United States, Italy and Spain.

Clinical histories supplied by participants themselves formed the basis of cohort assignment. This table comes from immunoSEQ multiplex PCR, and its TCRdb copy is limited to in-frame clones, with some not included. This table holds about 250,000 clones, roughly nine tenths found once. This clonotype was obtained from a woman younger than 35 who had recovered from COVID-19. Sequenced sample: PBMCs or T cells enriched from blood (not recorded which).

CDR3 protein: CASSFLAGGANEQFF. The CDR3 DNA is TGTGCCAGCAGTTTCCTAGCGGGGGGTGCCAATGAGCAGTTCTTC. The chain links TRBV27 to TRBJ2-1; 11 nucleotides agree with TRBD2. The CDR3 contains 15 residues. After removal of 3 bases from V and 6 bases from J, the junction contained 4 bases not matched to a gene. The germline V gene encodes CDR1 MNHEY and CDR2 SMNVEV (reference sequence).